The source of this T cell receptor (beta chain) is a study of graft-versus-host responses after intestinal transplantation. Regarding the study as a whole: The recipient marrow held GvH clones, and some of them showed up first in ileum or blood.

V gave up 2 bases and J gave up 4 bases; unmatched junction bases: 4. Per germline, CDR1 MNHEY and CDR2 SVGAGI. The CDR3 totals 14 residues. Sequencing was performed with immunoSEQ multiplex PCR; in TCRdb, only in-frame clones are kept and a portion is missing. The table records 60,000 to 90,000 clones, around 90% of them present only once. About this clone: Its target is unknown.

The source was unstimulated CD8+ T cells sorted from spleen or lymph node cells, collected before intestinal transplant. The rearrangement joins TRBV6-5 to TRBJ1-1, with 7 bases matching TRBD1. The receptor comes from a human donor who received an intestinal transplant. CDR3 in DNA: TGTGCCAGCAGTTACGGGGCAGGGGGCACTGAAGCTTTCTTT. Its protein product is CASSYGAGGTEAFF.